This T cell receptor beta chain was documented in a study of CD8 T cells in cerebrospinal fluid in Alzheimer's disease (dated by TCRdb to about 2020). With regard to the full study: The study assessed CSF T cell clonal expansion with two single-cell approaches: plate-based nested PCR sequencing and droplet-based sequencing. Whether clonally expanded T cells were present in cerebrospinal fluid from healthy elderly individuals and from patients with neurodegenerative disease was tested. In the droplet-based CSF analysis comparing patients with controls, about nine healthy controls (under 11,000 cells) and about nine patients with MCI or Alzheimer's disease (about 10,000 cells) were included. A total of about 23 samples were covered by the CSF gene-expression analysis, in which Parkinson's disease patients were included.

None of the participants had acute infectious disease, and every participant was in good physical condition. For droplet-based sequencing, live CSF cells were sorted using a live/dead marker. CSF was obtained by lumbar puncture, and immune cells were pelleted by centrifugation at 300g. CSF samples were checked for red blood cells, and any sample contaminated with blood was excluded. CSF cells were cryopreserved in freezing medium, frozen at -80 degrees C overnight, and then transferred to liquid nitrogen for storage. Before analysis, CSF samples had been stored for less than six months. Reading from cysteine to phenylalanine, the CDR3 counts 11 amino acids. The record lacks a DNA sequence. CDR1 and CDR2 are drawn from the germline V gene (reference sequence): DFQATT, SNEGSKA. Receptor amplification or capture employed 10x single-cell sequencing. CSF cells were profiled with 10X Genomics single-cell V(D)J and 5' gene-expression libraries. CSF single-cell TCR libraries were sequenced on an Illumina NextSeq550. Regarding the original processing steps: V(D)J reads were aligned to the vdj-GRCh38 alts ensemble 2.0.0 reference and were analysed with the Cell Ranger vdj pipeline. A clonotype was defined as a group of cell barcodes sharing the same set of productive CDR3 nucleotide sequences. To link clonality with transcriptional profiles, clonotype information was added to the Seurat v3.0 gene-expression metadata. Any CSF cell with more than 1,800 genes, more than 7,500 UMIs or more than 10% mitochondrial reads was excluded. CDR3-beta sequences were compared against VDJdb to identify TCRs with known antigen specificity. Only TCRs with complete alpha and beta chains were included in the network analysis of clone sharing, which used the R package qgraph. Each entry corresponds to one CDR3 protein sequence from reads that TCRdb reprocessed, and DNA is not given. The V and J calls shown here were made by TCRdb, not taken from the authors' results. This sample's table has entries for 1,200 or so distinct CDR3 sequences. The ten largest make up roughly 9.6% of the sample.

About this clonotype: Its antigen is unknown.

Study-level results and caveats: A higher percentage of TCRs was made up by the largest CSF clone in patients with MCI or Alzheimer's disease than in controls. In pooled data, a highly expanded clone (at least 3% of TCRs) was found in 1 of 10 healthy subjects versus 4 of 6 Alzheimer's patients. The EBV-specific clones were neither the most highly expanded clones nor enriched among patients. The authors cautioned that detecting EBV-specific TCRs in CSF does not establish a causal link between EBV and Alzheimer's disease. Only samples with detectable clones (roughly eleven healthy, 5 MCI, 5 AD, 6 PD) were included in the overall clonality comparison.

This TCR derives from a human donor in good health. What was sequenced was cerebrospinal fluid. This sequence uses TRBV20-1 and TRBJ1-1. CDR3 protein: CSALIYPEAFF.